Listed here are 26 T cell receptor beta chains from one sample, sequenced in a study of blood T cell repertoires in COVID-19. Data came from immunoSEQ multiplex PCR; TCRdb stores just in-frame clones and leaves some out. The sample includes 140,000 or so clones, roughly 84% of them seen just once. The material sequenced was peripheral blood. These receptors came from a young man with COVID-19, enrolled during active disease.

The CDR3 region has the DNA TGTGCCAGCTCACCCGGGACTGAACGCTACGAGCAGTACTTC. Protein product: CASSPGTERYEQYF. This chain joins TRBV18 and TRBJ2-7; TRBD2 might be the D (6 bases). V lost 3 bases and J lost 3, with 12 bases in between. The CDR3 spans 14 residues. Germline CDR1 KGHSH, CDR2 LQKENI. The whole variable domain, remainder taken from reference TRBV18 and TRBJ2-7, is NAGVMQNPRHLVRRRGQEARLRCSPMKGHSHVYWYRQLPEEGLKFMVYLQKENIIDESGMPKERFSAEFPKEGPSILRIQQVVRGDSAAYFCASSPGTERYEQYFGPGTRLTVT.

The V call is TRBV3-1 (or the pseudogene TRBV3-2), the J call TRBJ1-2; tentatively, D is TRBD1 (6 bases). The CDR3 covers 14 residues. With 3 bases removed from V and 3 bases from J, the gap between germline ends came to 11 bases. Germline assignment: CDR1 LGHDT and CDR2 YNNKEL (reference sequence). CDR3 residues: CASSHPGVDYGYTF. As DNA, the CDR3 is TGTGCCAGCAGCCATCCAGGGGTCGACTATGGCTACACCTTC.

This chain uses TRBV28 with TRBJ2-7; D may be TRBD2 (6 bases). The V gene lost 4 bases and the J gene lost 0 bases, with 10 bases spanning the gap. The CDR3 is made up of 14 amino acids. CDR1 MDHEN and CDR2 SYDVKM come from the germline V gene. The CDR3 here is CASSSAGLSYEQYF. CDR3 coding DNA: TGTGCCAGCAGTTCGGCGGGACTCTCCTACGAGCAGTACTTC. Full variable domain (missing parts from reference TRBV28 and TRBJ2-7): DVKVTQSSRYLVKRTGEKVFLECVQDMDHENMFWYRQDPGLGLRLIYFSYDVKMKEKGDIPEGYSVSREKKERFSLILESASTNQTSMYLCASSSAGLSYEQYFGPGTRLTVT.

The V call is TRBV30, the J call TRBJ1-3; D might be TRBD1 (5 bases). This CDR3 region has 14 residues. The germline V gene encodes CDR1 GTSNPN and CDR2 SVGIG (reference sequence). Trimming stripped 3 bases from V and 6 bases from J, with 15 bases between. CDR3 amino acids: CAWRPQGRLNTIYF. The DNA for the CDR3 is TGTGCCTGGAGGCCCCAGGGCCGTTTAAACACCATATATTTT. The complete variable domain, with remaining parts taken from reference TRBV30 and TRBJ1-3, reads SQTIHQWPATLVQPVGSPLSLECTVEGTSNPNLYWYRQAAGRGLQLLFYSVGIGQISSEVPQNLSASRPQDRQFILSSKKLLLSDSGFYLCAWRPQGRLNTIYFGEGSWLTVV.

CDR3 region: CASSSRTYEQYF. The CDR3 nucleotides read TGTGCCAGCAGCTCTAGAACCTACGAGCAGTACTTC. The chain employs TRBV7-9 and TRBJ2-7; D is unclear. The CDR3 runs 12 residues. V lost 4 bases and J 2 bases, leaving 6 bases between the germline ends. Germline CDR1 reads SEHNR; CDR2 reads FQNEAQ (reference sequence).

Only one count was recorded for this clone. The chain recombines TRBV19 with TRBJ2-7, with D possibly TRBD1 on 6 matching bases. With 7 bases removed from V and 3 bases from J, the gap between germline ends came to 7 bases. The germline V gene has CDR1 LNHDA and CDR2 SQIVND (reference sequence). The length of the CDR3 is 11 residues. CDR3 in DNA: TGTGCCAGTACGGACAGCTACGAGCAGTACTTC. Amino acids: CASTDSYEQYF. Full variable domain (rest looked up from reference TRBV19 and TRBJ2-7): DGGITQSPKYLFRKEGQNVTLSCEQNLNHDAMYWYRQDPGQGLRLIYYSQIVNDFQKGDIAEGYSVSREKKESFPLTVTSAQKNPTAFYLCASTDSYEQYFGPGTRLTVT.

The chain links TRBV10-3 to TRBJ1-1; 8 bases fit TRBD1. CDR3 length equals 12 residues. Germline V lookup: CDR1 ENHRY, CDR2 SYGVKD. V gave up 10 bases and J gave up 6 bases; unmatched junction bases: 7. CDR3 amino acids: CATEQGGPEAFF. The CDR3 DNA sequence: TGTGCCACGGAACAGGGGGGTCCTGAAGCTTTCTTT.

The CDR3 DNA sequence: TGTGCCAGCAGCTTCGAGAGAAATTCACCCCTCCACTTT. Protein product: CASSFERNSPLHF. The chain joins TRBV5-6 to TRBJ1-6, with D hard to call. This CDR3 spans 13 amino acids. Germline values: CDR1 SGHDT, CDR2 YYEEEE. Trimming removed 2 bases at V and 7 bases at J, with 7 bases between.

This clone was counted between two and nine times. The chain carries TRBV15 and TRBJ2-5, with D tentatively TRBD2 (5 bases). V gave up 1 base and J gave up 4 bases, with 7 bases separating them. The CDR3 length is 13 residues. The germline gives CDR1 LNHNV, CDR2 YYDKDF (reference sequence). The CDR3 loop reads CATSRGLAETQYF. CDR3 sequence (DNA): TGTGCCACCAGCAGAGGGCTAGCAGAGACCCAGTACTTC.

The chain combines TRBV6-5 with TRBJ2-2, with D tentatively TRBD1 (5 bases). CDR1 MNHEY and CDR2 SVGAGI come from the germline V gene. The CDR3 has 15 amino acids. Trimming stripped 7 bases from V and 2 bases from J, with 14 bases between. CDR3 DNA sequence: TGTGCCAGCACCGCAGGACACCTAAACACCGGGGAGCTGTTTTTT. The encoded protein is CASTAGHLNTGELFF.

The chain employs TRBV4-1 and TRBJ2-7, with TRBD1 matching over 9 bases. V was pared by 1 base and J by 3 bases, with 10 bases of the junction left unmatched. This CDR3 region has 17 residues. The germline V gene has CDR1 MGHRA and CDR2 YSYEKL. CDR3 DNA: TGCGCCAGCAGCCAAGTTGTGTTGGGACAGGGTATCTACGAGCAGTACTTC. Translated, it gives CASSQVVLGQGIYEQYF.

The CDR3 spells CASSGSQGRGTEAFF. As DNA, the CDR3 is TGTGCCAGCAGTGGCTCCCAGGGTAGAGGCACTGAAGCTTTCTTT. This rearrangement joins TRBV28 to TRBJ1-1; weak D call: TRBD1 (5 bases). There are 15 residues in the CDR3. With 5 bases removed from V and 4 bases from J, the gap between germline ends came to 17 bases. Germline V gives CDR1 MDHEN, CDR2 SYDVKM. Looking up the rest from reference TRBV28 and TRBJ1-1 gives the full variable domain: DVKVTQSSRYLVKRTGEKVFLECVQDMDHENMFWYRQDPGLGLRLIYFSYDVKMKEKGDIPEGYSVSREKKERFSLILESASTNQTSMYLCASSGSQGRGTEAFFGQGTRLTVV.

The V call is TRBV6-5, the J call TRBJ2-2, with D maybe TRBD1 (5 bases). The V and J ends lost 7 bases and 0 bases respectively, with 9 bases between them. The CDR3 is 14 residues long. Germline V CDR1 and CDR2: MNHEY, SVGAGI. The DNA of the CDR3 is TGTGCCAGCAAACAGGAGTCGAACACCGGGGAGCTGTTTTTT. It specifies CASKQESNTGELFF.

This clone turned up a few times. The chain couples TRBV4-1 to TRBJ2-7, with D perhaps matching TRBD2 (6 bases). CDR1 MGHRA and CDR2 YSYEKL come from the germline V gene. V dropped 5 bases and J dropped 0 bases, with 11 bases sitting between them. CDR3 length: 14 residues. CDR3 loop: CASSSGGVSYEQYF. The CDR3 DNA reads as TGCGCCAGCAGCTCCGGGGGAGTCTCCTACGAGCAGTACTTC.

The chain uses TRBV29-1 and TRBJ2-7; perhaps TRBD1 as D (6 bases). CDR1 and CDR2 (germline): SQVTM, ANQGSEA. CDR3 size: 16 residues. CDR3 sequence reads: CLHIRGINLRSYEQYF. In DNA, the CDR3 is TGCCTACATATCAGGGGAATTAATCTGAGGTCCTACGAGCAGTACTTC.

This chain connects TRBV6-5 to TRBJ1-5, with 7 nucleotides matching TRBD1. V shed 8 bases and J 3 bases; nucleotides not matched to a gene: 7. The CDR3 is 14 residues long. Germline V gene data show CDR1 as MNHEY and CDR2 as SVGAGI. The CDR3 here is CASSGQNYNQPQHF. As DNA, the CDR3 is TGTGCCAGCTCGGGACAGAATTACAATCAGCCCCAGCATTTT.

The V gene is TRBV12-3 or TRBV12-4, the J gene TRBJ2-7, with a weak D call TRBD1 (5 bases). The CDR3 is made up of 13 amino acids. Trimming removed 7 bases from V and 5 bases from J, with 15 bases in between. The CDR3 loop is CASTLGVDDEQYF. The CDR3 DNA follows: TGTGCCAGCACCTTAGGGGTCGACGACGAGCAGTACTTC.

V gene TRBV7-9 combines with J gene TRBJ1-4; 8 positions agree with TRBD1. V was clipped by 5 bases and J by 8 bases; unmatched bases: 10. The CDR3 sequence is 15 residues long. Per germline, CDR1 SEHNR and CDR2 FQNEAQ (reference sequence). CDR3 sequence reads: CASSPGQGLVEKLFF. The CDR3 region has the DNA TGTGCCAGCAGCCCAGGACAGGGCTTGGTGGAAAAACTGTTTTTT.

The V call is TRBV11-2, the J call TRBJ2-7; a weak D match, TRBD2 (5 bases). Germline V CDR1 and CDR2: SGHAT, FQNNGV. The CDR3 is made up of 11 amino acids. The DNA for the CDR3 is TGTGCTTCATCCCGGGGCTACGAGCAGTACTTC. Translating it yields CASSRGYEQYF.

The chain carries TRBV6-5 and TRBJ2-7; D ambiguous. The V gene lost 7 bases and the J gene lost 3 bases, with 16 bases spanning the gap. The CDR3 loop spans 14 amino acids. Per germline, CDR1 MNHEY and CDR2 SVGAGI. CDR3 DNA: TGTGCCAGCACCCTTCGAGGCGGCTACTACGAGCAGTACTTC. Amino acid sequence: CASTLRGGYYEQYF.

The chain recombines TRBV19 with TRBJ1-1, with no clear D. Germline lookup yields CDR1 LNHDA and CDR2 SQIVND (reference sequence). The CDR3 runs to 15 residues. V shed 2 bases and J shed 3 bases, with 13 bases lying between them. CDR3: CASSISGSGYTEAFF. Written as DNA, the CDR3 is TGTGCCAGTAGTATATCGGGCAGCGGATACACTGAAGCTTTCTTT.

This chain connects TRBV9 to TRBJ2-1; 14 bases are a match to TRBD2. The J segment lost 10 bases and the V segment lost 4 bases, leaving 10 bases of the junction unmatched. CDR1 is SGDLS, CDR2 YYNGEE, per germline. The CDR3 sequence is 16 residues long. In nucleotides, the CDR3 is TGTGCCAGCAGCTTACCCGGGACTAGCGGGAGCGGGGAGCAGTTCTTC. It translates to CASSLPGTSGSGEQFF. The full variable domain, its missing parts supplied by reference TRBV9 and TRBJ2-1, is DSGVTQTPKHLITATGQRVTLRCSPRSGDLSVYWYQQSLDQGLQFLIQYYNGEERAKGNILERFSAQQFPDLHSELNLSSLELGDSALYFCASSLPGTSGSGEQFFGPGTRLTVL.

The V call is TRBV7-3, the J call TRBJ1-6; 7 bases line up with TRBD1. The CDR3 covers 14 residues. Germline CDR1 SGHTA, CDR2 FQGTGA. Trimming removed 5 bases from V and 7 bases from J; junction bases left unmatched: 5. The CDR3: CASSQGQLNSPLHF. In DNA, the CDR3 is TGTGCCAGCAGCCAGGGACAGTTGAATTCACCCCTCCACTTT.

This chain links TRBV27 with TRBJ2-1; weak D call: TRBD1 (5 bases). The CDR3 runs to 13 residues. V shed 6 bases and J shed 9 bases, with 15 bases lying between them. Germline CDR1 is MNHEY and CDR2 is SMNVEV (reference sequence). The CDR3 DNA reads TGTGCCAGCAGGACAGAGATAACCAGTGAGCAGTTCTTC. This translates into CASRTEITSEQFF.

CDR3 in DNA: TGTGCCAGCAGTGACCGCGGGGGACAGGATATTCGACAGCCCCAGCATTTT. This gives the protein CASSDRGGQDIRQPQHF. This chain links TRBV6-1 with TRBJ1-5; 8 bases match TRBD1. The CDR3 extends over 17 amino acids. V shed 3 bases, J shed 7 bases, and the junction held 14 bases outside the gene matches. In germline, CDR1 is MNHNS, CDR2 SASEGT.

This chain connects TRBV5-5 to TRBJ2-1, with D hard to call. Between the trimmed V and J ends, which lost 5 bases and 0 bases, there was a span of 12 bases. In germline, CDR1 is SGHKS, CDR2 YYEKEE (reference sequence). This CDR3 comprises 15 residues. This CDR3 reads CASRYQVSSYNEQFF. CDR3 nucleotides: TGTGCCAGCAGGTATCAAGTCAGCTCCTACAATGAGCAGTTCTTC. Filled out from reference TRBV5-5 and TRBJ2-1, the complete variable domain reads DAGVTQSPTHLIKTRGQQVTLRCSPISGHKSVSWYQQVLGQGPQFIFQYYEKEERGRGNFPDRFSARQFPNYSSELNVNALLLGDSALYLCASRYQVSSYNEQFFGPGTRLTVL.